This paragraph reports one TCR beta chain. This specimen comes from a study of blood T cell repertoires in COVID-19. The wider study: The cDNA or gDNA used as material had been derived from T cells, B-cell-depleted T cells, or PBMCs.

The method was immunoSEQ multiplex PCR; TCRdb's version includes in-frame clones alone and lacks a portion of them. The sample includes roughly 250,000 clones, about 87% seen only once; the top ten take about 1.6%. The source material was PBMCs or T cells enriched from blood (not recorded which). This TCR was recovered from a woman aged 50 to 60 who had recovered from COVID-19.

The CDR3 nucleotides read TGTGCCAGCAGAAACAGGGGCACCTCTGAAGCTTTCTTT. It specifies CASRNRGTSEAFF. This sequence joins TRBV5-8 and TRBJ1-1, with TRBD1 matching 7 bases. Germline assignment: CDR1 SGHTS and CDR2 YDEGEE. V trimming: 5 bases; J trimming: 6 bases; junction bases outside the gene matches: 7. The CDR3 covers 13 residues.